This is a list of T cell receptor beta chains from one sample in a study of blood T cell repertoires in COVID-19. Data came from immunoSEQ multiplex PCR; TCRdb stores just in-frame clones and leaves some out. The profile shows 200,000 to 300,000 clones, approximately 90% of them singletons. The sequencing input was PBMCs or T cells enriched from blood (not recorded which). These receptor sequences come from a man aged 40-50 years who had recovered from COVID-19. CDR3s include the opening cysteine and the closing phenylalanine or tryptophan. A D gene is named only where the DNA matches it firmly. Expanded clones are given a class, and other clones once, few, many or no size at all.

d_call j_call clone_size v_call cdr3_nt cdr3_aa
TRBD1 TRBJ2-7 NA TRBV6-5 TGTGCCAGCAGGCGGCCCGGGACAGGGTTCCACGAGCAGTACTTC CASRRPGTGFHEQYF
NA TRBJ2-2 NA TRBV4-3 TGCGCCAGCAGCCAAGATTCTACAGGGAACACCGGGGAGCTGTTTTTT CASSQDSTGNTGELFF
NA TRBJ1-6 NA TRBV19 TGTGCCAGTAGTATTGAACTGAGAAATTCACCCCTCCACTTT CASSIELRNSPLHF
NA TRBJ1-4 NA TRBV7-9 TGTGCCAGCAGCCCCCCAGGGGCAACTAATGAAAAACTGTTTTTT CASSPPGATNEKLFF
TRBD1 TRBJ2-5 NA TRBV6-5 TGTGCCAGCGGTACCGGGACAGGGAGTGAGACCCAGTACTTC CASGTGTGSETQYF
NA TRBJ1-2 NA TRBV19 TGTGCCAGTCACGGTCGGGTGGTTTACTATGGCTACACCTTC CASHGRVVYYGYTF
TRBD1 TRBJ1-5 NA TRBV28 TGTGCCAGCAGTTCCCCCGACAGGGTGAGCAATCAGCCCCAGCATTTT CASSSPDRVSNQPQHF
NA TRBJ1-5 NA TRBV6-1 TGTGCCAGCAGTGAAGCCCGATCTTACCCAGGGGAGCATCAGCCCCAGCATTTT CASSEARSYPGEHQPQHF
NA TRBJ1-1 NA TRBV11-2 TGTGCCAGCAGCTTAACTCCGTATCTAGGTGGCACTGAAGCTTTCTTT CASSLTPYLGGTEAFF
TRBD2 TRBJ2-7 NA TRBV29-1 TGCAGCGTTGAACGGCGGGAGGGCGGCGAGCAGTACTTC CSVERREGGEQYF
TRBD1 TRBJ1-3 few TRBV24-1 TGTGCCACCAGTGATGGGCACAGGGGGTCGTTCGGAAACACCATATATTTT CATSDGHRGSFGNTIYF
NA TRBJ2-7 NA TRBV27 TGTGCCAGCAGTTTACTCTCCTACGAGCAGTACTTC CASSLLSYEQYF
NA TRBJ2-7 NA TRBV3-1/TRBV3-2 TGTGCCAGCAGCCCGGCTCGCCCGGGCTACGAGCAGTACTTC CASSPARPGYEQYF
TRBD2 TRBJ2-3 NA TRBV28 TGTGCCAGCAGTCCTAGCGGGAGCACAGATACGCAGTATTTT CASSPSGSTDTQYF
NA TRBJ1-1 NA TRBV18 TGTGCCAGCTCACCGTTCGTGCAGGACAGAACACTGCCGGCTTTCTTT CASSPFVQDRTLPAFF
NA TRBJ2-7 few TRBV5-1 TGCGCCAGCAGCCCATTCGCTGGCCCCTACGAGCAGTACTTC CASSPFAGPYEQYF
NA TRBJ2-5 NA TRBV4-3 TGCGCCAGCAGCCAAGAAGGCGGAATGAGGGAGACCCAGTACTTC CASSQEGGMRETQYF
TRBD2 TRBJ2-3 NA TRBV7-8 TGTGCCAGCAGCCCCGGCTGGACTAGCTCGGCAGATACGCAGTATTTT CASSPGWTSSADTQYF
NA TRBJ2-6 NA TRBV7-2 TGTGCCAGCAGCGCCCGGGTTCACTCTGGGGCCAACGTCCTGACTTTC CASSARVHSGANVLTF
NA TRBJ2-1 NA TRBV19 TGTGCCAGTAGAAGGTCTAGCACTTACAATGAGCAGTTCTTC CASRRSSTYNEQFF
TRBD1 TRBJ1-5 NA TRBV28 TGTGCCAGCAGTTCTCTAAGGGGGCCTCAGCCCCAGCATTTT CASSSLRGPQPQHF
NA TRBJ1-1 NA TRBV15 TGTGCCACCAGCCTCCGCCGGGACATCACTGAAGCTTTCTTT CATSLRRDITEAFF
NA TRBJ2-7 NA TRBV7-9 TGTGCCAGCAGCCTTCTTAGCGATCCCTACGAGCAGTACTTC CASSLLSDPYEQYF
NA TRBJ1-2 few TRBV3-1/TRBV3-2 TGTGCCAGCAGCCGGGGCACAGCGTATGGCTACACCTTC CASSRGTAYGYTF
TRBD1 TRBJ2-5 few TRBV5-1 TGCGCCAGCAGCGTGGAAGGGGGCATGGACGAGACCCAGTACTTC CASSVEGGMDETQYF
NA TRBJ2-5 once TRBV5-1 TGCGCCAGCAGCTTGTCGCAGGGGTTGTGGGAGACCCAGTACTTC CASSLSQGLWETQYF
TRBD1 TRBJ2-2 NA TRBV24-1 TGTGCCACCAGTGATGAAGGCAGGGGGCTGATCGGGGAGCTGTTTTTT CATSDEGRGLIGELFF
NA TRBJ2-1 NA TRBV24-1 TGTGCCACCAGTGTTGAGGCTGCCGGTTCCTACAATGAGCAGTTCTTC CATSVEAAGSYNEQFF
TRBD1 TRBJ1-2 NA TRBV10-3 TGTGCCACCGAAGGGACAGGGGTGGACTATGGCTACACCTTC CATEGTGVDYGYTF
TRBD2 TRBJ2-4 NA TRBV11-2 TGTGCCAGCAGCTTAGCCCCAGTTCGGGGGGACGGCAAAAACATTCAGTACTTC CASSLAPVRGDGKNIQYF
NA TRBJ1-1 NA TRBV18 TGTGCCAGCTCACCAGGACAAGAGAACACTGAAGCTTTCTTT CASSPGQENTEAFF
TRBD1 TRBJ2-5 NA TRBV6-5 TGTGCCAGCAGGTTTCCAGGGGGCCAAGAGACCCAGTACTTC CASRFPGGQETQYF
TRBD2 TRBJ2-7 NA TRBV19 TGTGCCAGTAGTATTTTTGGTAGCGGGAGCTCCTACGAGCAGTACTTC CASSIFGSGSSYEQYF
TRBD1 TRBJ2-7 once TRBV18 TGTGCCAGCTCACGGGGACAGAGCCTTACCTACGAGCAGTACTTC CASSRGQSLTYEQYF
NA TRBJ2-5 NA TRBV27 TGTGCCAGCAGTAGAAACCCGACAGCCCAAGAGACCCAGTACTTC CASSRNPTAQETQYF
TRBD2 TRBJ2-1 once TRBV7-3 TGTGCCAGCAGTTTGACTAGCGGGGGGGTCGGAGAGCAGTTCTTC CASSLTSGGVGEQFF
TRBD2 TRBJ2-1 NA TRBV10-3 TGTGCCATCGGGGGACTAGCAAATAATGAGCAGTTCTTC CAIGGLANNEQFF
NA TRBJ2-2 NA TRBV29-1 TGCAGCGCAAAAAAACAGGGAAGGGGGGAGCTGTTTTTT CSAKKQGRGELFF
NA TRBJ1-6 NA TRBV3-1/TRBV3-2 TGTGCCAGCAGCCAGGGGCCAGTCTATAATTCACCCCTCCACTTT CASSQGPVYNSPLHF
TRBD1 TRBJ1-2 NA TRBV28 TGTGCCAGCAGTTTATCCGGGACAGTTTTTGGCTACACCTTC CASSLSGTVFGYTF
NA TRBJ2-1 NA TRBV6-4 TGTGCCAGCAGTGAACGTGCTATTTGGAGGAAGCAGTTCTTC CASSERAIWRKQFF
TRBD2 TRBJ2-3 NA TRBV7-2 TGTGCCAGCAGCCCCAACCCTAGCGGGGATACTAGCACAGATACGCAGTATTTT CASSPNPSGDTSTDTQYF
NA TRBJ1-1 NA TRBV5-8 TGTGCCAGCAGCGGAGGGGTGACTGAAGCTTTCTTT CASSGGVTEAFF
NA TRBJ1-1 NA TRBV3-1/TRBV3-2 TGTGCCAGCAGCCAAGAAGGGGGCACTGAAGCTTTCTTT CASSQEGGTEAFF
TRBD2 TRBJ2-5 NA TRBV11-2 TGTGCCAGCAGCTTAGTAGGTCTAGCGGGGGCACAAGAGACCCAGTACTTC CASSLVGLAGAQETQYF
TRBD1 TRBJ2-7 few TRBV6-5 TGTGCCAGCAGGCGAAGACAGGGTAACTCCTACGAGCAGTACTTC CASRRRQGNSYEQYF
TRBD2 TRBJ2-2 NA TRBV5-1 TGCGCCAGCAGCTTCGGACGGGAGGGCCTTGTCGGGGAGCTGTTTTTT CASSFGREGLVGELFF
TRBD1 TRBJ2-7 NA TRBV14 TGTGCCAGCGGGCGACAGGGCTACGAGCAGTACTTC CASGRQGYEQYF
TRBD1 TRBJ1-2 NA TRBV3-1/TRBV3-2 TGTGCCAGCAGCCACCAACAGGGGATGGGTACCTTC CASSHQQGMGTF
TRBD1 TRBJ2-1 NA TRBV7-2 TGTGCCAGCAGCTTAGCCACCGGGACAGCCTACAATGAGCAGTTCTTC CASSLATGTAYNEQFF
NA TRBJ1-6 NA TRBV27 TGTGCCAGCAGTTTCATCTATCTCTCGCCCTCACCCCTCCACTTT CASSFIYLSPSPLHF
NA TRBJ1-5 NA TRBV27 TGTGCCAGCAGTAAAGGGGGTTATAGCAATCAGCCCCAGCATTTT CASSKGGYSNQPQHF